The 24 T cell receptor beta chains given below trace back to one sample, sequenced in a study of CD8 T cells in Susac syndrome. RNA was extracted with the RNeasy kit, and a quantity of roughly 0.5 to 1 ug was reverse transcribed using random hexamers. TCRdb redid the calling of the immunoSEQ multiplex PCR reads with MiXCR, one entry per CDR3 protein. The table lists 45,000 to 60,000 distinct CDR3 sequences, about 91% of them singletons. The sequenced sample was CD8+ T cells from PBMCs. These receptors were obtained from a human donor in good health.

Only a few counts were recorded for this clonotype. The chain joins TRBV4-1 to TRBJ1-1, with D hard to call. Germline CDR1 is MGHRA and CDR2 is YSYEKL. V shed 0 bases and J shed 3 bases, with 8 bases lying between them. The CDR3 covers 14 residues. CDR3 residues: CASSQEGGYTEAFF. The CDR3 coding sequence is TGCGCCAGCAGCCAAGAAGGCGGCTACACTGAAGCTTTCTTT.

This clonotype occurred a few times. The chain recombines TRBV29-1 with TRBJ2-7; D perhaps matches TRBD1 (5 bases). V was clipped by 4 bases and J by 0 bases, with 7 bases between them. This CDR3 contains 12 residues. Germline CDR1 reads SQVTM; CDR2 reads ANQGSEA. The CDR3 protein is CSVGGTSYEQYF. DNA for the CDR3: TGCAGCGTTGGGGGCACCTCCTACGAGCAGTACTTC.

The V gene is TRBV30, the J gene TRBJ2-7; tentative D call: TRBD1 (6 bases). CDR1 and CDR2 from the germline V gene are GTSNPN and SVGIG (reference sequence). The CDR3 extends over 13 amino acids. Between the trimmed V and J ends, which lost 4 bases and 3 bases, there was a span of 13 bases. CDR3: CAWKYEGGYEQYF. The CDR3 DNA reads as TGTGCCTGGAAATATGAAGGGGGCTACGAGCAGTACTTC.

This rearrangement joins TRBV7-6 to TRBJ1-5, with unresolved D. CDR3 length equals 16 residues. Germline V gives CDR1 SGHVS, CDR2 FNYEAQ. V was clipped by 6 bases and J by 9 bases, with 24 bases between them. The CDR3 nucleotides are TGTGCCAGCAGACCATCAAGGAGGGAAGGATGTCGGCCCCAGCATTTT. Amino acids: CASRPSRREGCRPQHF.

The V and J genes are TRBV6-5 and TRBJ2-7; D might be TRBD1 (5 bases). Germline-derived CDR1 and CDR2 are MNHEY and SVGAGI. Trimming removed 6 bases from V and 1 base from J, with 13 bases in between. The CDR3 is 14 amino acids. The CDR3 sequence: CASSPLGASYEQYF. Written as DNA, the CDR3 is TGTGCCAGCAGCCCTTTAGGGGCTTCCTACGAGCAGTACTTC.

Here the CDR3 reads CASGEVGEDNEQFF. The CDR3 DNA reads TGTGCCAGCGGGGAGGTGGGAGAAGACAATGAGCAGTTCTTC. The chain has TRBV25-1 and TRBJ2-1; D may be TRBD2 (6 bases). The germline V and J ends were trimmed by 8 bases and 5 bases, with 16 bases remaining between them. The CDR3 covers 14 residues. Germline lookup yields CDR1 MGHDK and CDR2 SYGVNS.

The chain carries TRBV7-9 and TRBJ2-7; no definite D call. Per germline, CDR1 SEHNR and CDR2 FQNEAQ (reference sequence). The ends were cut back, 2 bases at V and 0 bases at J, with 5 bases in the middle. This CDR3 comprises 13 residues. Here the CDR3 reads CASSLRASYEQYF. CDR3 sequence (DNA): TGTGCCAGCAGCTTAAGAGCCTCCTACGAGCAGTACTTC.

V and J are TRBV7-9 and TRBJ2-7, with D perhaps matching TRBD1 (6 bases). Germline lookup yields CDR1 SEHNR and CDR2 FQNEAQ (reference sequence). The CDR3 is 15 amino acids. Deletions cut 1 base from V and 2 bases from J, with 12 bases between. In nucleotides, the CDR3 is TGTGCCAGCAGCTTAGTTGGACAGCTAGCCTACGAGCAGTACTTC. It yields the protein CASSLVGQLAYEQYF.

V gene TRBV29-1 combines with J gene TRBJ1-2; 8 positions agree with TRBD1. The CDR3 totals 15 residues. J lost 6 bases, V lost 6 bases, and 15 bases had no gene match. Germline CDR1 reads SQVTM; CDR2 reads ANQGSEA. The CDR3 sequence is CSVWGQQGAADGYTF. CDR3 DNA: TGCAGCGTATGGGGCCAGCAGGGGGCCGCGGATGGCTACACCTTC.

V and J are TRBV3-1 and TRBJ2-7; 7 nucleotides line up with TRBD1. The germline V gene has CDR1 LGHDT and CDR2 YNNKEL (reference sequence). Trimming took 2 bases from V and 3 from J; bases not matched to a gene: 16. This CDR3 has 18 amino acids. CDR3 loop: CASSQRVGLKTGSYEQYF. CDR3 in DNA: TGTGCCAGCAGCCAACGCGTGGGATTAAAGACAGGGAGCTACGAGCAGTACTTC.

The chain is built from TRBV12-3 or TRBV12-4 and TRBJ1-1; D possibly corresponds to TRBD1 (6 bases). V lost 4 bases and J lost 2, with 11 bases in between. The CDR3 is 14 residues long. The CDR3 coding sequence is TGTGCCAGCAGTTGGGGGCCGGGTAACACTGAAGCTTTCTTT. Translated: CASSWGPGNTEAFF.

The chain combines TRBV6-5 with TRBJ2-1; tentatively, D is TRBD2 (6 bases). Trimming left V 0 bases short and J 4 bases short, with 7 bases between. Germline V CDR1 and CDR2: MNHEY, SVGAGI. This CDR3 is built from 14 residues. CDR3 amino acids: CASSYSGGYNEQFF. The CDR3 DNA is TGTGCCAGCAGTTACTCCGGGGGATACAATGAGCAGTTCTTC.

The rearrangement uses TRBV27 and TRBJ2-1; D remains ambiguous. The germline CDR1 and CDR2 sequences are MNHEY and SMNVEV (reference sequence). CDR3 length: 11 residues. V lost 2 bases and J lost 10, with 6 bases in between. The CDR3 region has the DNA TGTGCCAGCAGTTTAGGGCAGGAGCAGTTCTTC. Amino acid sequence: CASSLGQEQFF.

The chain combines TRBV19 with TRBJ2-2; D uncertain. Trimming took 7 bases from V and 7 from J, leaving 13 bases between them. CDR1 and CDR2 from the germline V gene are LNHDA and SQIVND (reference sequence). This CDR3 has 13 residues. CDR3 sequence reads: CASTPNGLGELFF. The CDR3 region has the DNA TGTGCCAGTACCCCTAACGGGCTCGGGGAGCTGTTTTTT.

V gene TRBV5-4 combines with J gene TRBJ2-1, with D possibly TRBD2 on 6 matching bases. Germline CDR1 and CDR2: SGHNT and YYREEE (reference sequence). This CDR3 region has 17 residues. Trimming left V 0 bases short and J 9 bases short, with 22 bases between. CDR3 sequence reads: CASSLASNTMFSGEQFF. The CDR3 coding sequence is TGTGCCAGCAGCTTGGCCTCGAACACCATGTTTAGCGGTGAGCAGTTCTTC.

This CDR3 reads CASSKVYDRGLNEDYGYTF. CDR3 in DNA: TGTGCCAGCAGCAAAGTATACGACAGGGGGCTAAATGAGGATTATGGCTACACCTTC. The chain employs TRBV21-1 and TRBJ1-2; the DNA was not used to check the table's D call, TRBD1. TRBV21-1 is a known pseudogene. CDR3 size: 19 residues.

This sequence joins TRBV19 and TRBJ1-6; no clear D. Germline V CDR1 and CDR2: LNHDA, SQIVND (reference sequence). This CDR3 has 13 amino acids. Deletions cut 6 bases from V and 7 bases from J, with 10 bases between. This CDR3 reads CASSRVGNSPLHF. The CDR3 DNA reads TGTGCCAGTAGCCGGGTGGGAAATTCACCCCTCCACTTT.

The V call is TRBV7-8, the J call TRBJ2-5, with 11 positions matching TRBD2. The CDR3 has 18 amino acids. Germline CDR1 is SGHVS and CDR2 is FQNEAQ. V was clipped by 2 bases and J by 1 base; unmatched bases: 9. The CDR3 bases are TGTGCCAGCAGCTTACGTCTAGCGGGAGGCGCCTTCCAAGAGACCCAGTACTTC. This sequence encodes CASSLRLAGGAFQETQYF.

J is TRBJ1-1 and V is TRBV10-1; TRBD1 agrees at 10 bases. CDR3 length equals 14 residues. Germline CDR1 is WNHNN and CDR2 is SYGVQD (reference sequence). With V trimmed by 5 bases and J by 6 bases, 6 bases remained unmatched. The CDR3, as DNA: TGCGCCAGCAGTACCGGACAGGGGGTATCTGAAGCTTTCTTT. Translating gives CASSTGQGVSEAFF.

This chain connects TRBV23-1 to TRBJ1-5; no definite D call. TRBV23-1 is an open reading frame whose function is uncertain. The CDR3 runs 19 residues. The germline V and J ends were trimmed by 0 bases and 0 bases, with 18 bases remaining between them. The CDR3 sequence: CASSQSRDGPLPSNQPQHF. For the CDR3, the DNA is TGCGCCAGCAGTCAATCGAGAGACGGCCCCCTACCTAGCAATCAGCCCCAGCATTTT.

The V gene is TRBV6-6, the J gene TRBJ1-2, with D perhaps TRBD1 (5 bases). The germline gives CDR1 MNHNY, CDR2 SVGAGI (reference sequence). The CDR3 consists of 14 residues. V dropped 7 bases and J dropped 1 base, with 13 bases sitting between them. CDR3 sequence (DNA): TGTGCCAGCAAGGACCCGGGGGGTAACTATGGCTACACCTTC. The encoded protein is CASKDPGGNYGYTF.

This clonotype was seen only once. The V gene is TRBV6-5, the J gene TRBJ2-1; D is undetermined. This CDR3 contains 13 residues. V was pared by 2 bases and J by 7 bases, with 9 bases between. Germline V lookup: CDR1 MNHEY, CDR2 SVGAGI. This CDR3 is CASSYGQLNEQFF. The CDR3 nucleotides are TGTGCCAGCAGTTACGGGCAGCTTAATGAGCAGTTCTTC.

V gene TRBV6-1 combines with J gene TRBJ2-1; TRBD1 agrees at 8 bases. Germline trimming cut 2 bases from V and 7 bases from J; bases unmatched to any gene: 4. The CDR3 is made up of 14 amino acids. Germline CDR1 is MNHNS and CDR2 is SASEGT. The CDR3 sequence is CASSEQGARNEQFF. In DNA form, the CDR3 reads TGTGCCAGCAGTGAACAGGGGGCTAGAAATGAGCAGTTCTTC.

The chain couples TRBV4-1 to TRBJ2-5, with 9 bases identical to TRBD1. J gave up 1 base and V 0 bases, and 3 bases lay outside the gene matches. CDR1 is MGHRA and CDR2 is YSYEKL in the germline V gene. This CDR3 is 16 amino acids long. DNA of the CDR3: TGCGCCAGCAGCCAAGAGGACAGGGGTTTCCAAGAGACCCAGTACTTC. Its protein is CASSQEDRGFQETQYF.